These 18 T cell receptor beta chains were sequenced from one sample in a study of read filtering for tumor transcriptome and immune sequencing. The library was built from about 400 ng RNA with molecular barcoded adaptors for alpha/delta and beta/gamma chains. MiXCR, applied by TCRdb to the reads, yields one record per CDR3 protein. The sample has 40,000 or so distinct CDR3 sequences, around 11% seen once. Specimen: a population of CD138-negative cells sorted from bone marrow. The source is a donor aged 40 or over with multiple myeloma.

This clonotype was recorded many times. The gene calls are TRBV20-1 and TRBJ1-6; TRBD1 is a possible D gene (6 bases). V lost 0 bases, J lost 3 bases, and 21 bases lay in between. From germline, CDR1 is DFQATT and CDR2 SNEGSKA (reference sequence). The CDR3 spans 19 residues. This CDR3 reads CSARDGGLVGFNYNSPLHF. CDR3 coding DNA: TGCAGTGCTAGAGACGGGGGCCTGGTGGGGTTCAACTATAATTCACCCCTCCACTTT.

This clonotype was counted many times. The CDR3 region is CASSFTGSGANVLTF. The CDR3 DNA reads TGTGCCAGCAGTTTTACAGGGTCTGGGGCCAACGTCCTGACTTTC. The gene calls are TRBV6-5 and TRBJ2-6; weak D call: TRBD1 (6 bases). V was shortened by 4 bases and J by 1 base, with 8 bases between the two germline ends. Germline CDR1 is MNHEY and CDR2 is SVGAGI. The CDR3 has 15 residues.

This clonotype was seen ten or more times. J is TRBJ2-1 and V is TRBV29-1; D perhaps matches TRBD1 (6 bases). This CDR3 contains 15 residues. The V gene's germline CDR1 is SQVTM and CDR2 ANQGSEA. V shed 4 bases and J shed 7 bases, with 20 bases lying between them. For the CDR3, the DNA is TGCAGCGTTGTAGGGGTGGACAGCCAGAATAATGAGCAGTTCTTC. Protein: CSVVGVDSQNNEQFF.

This clonotype was seen ten or more times. The V and J genes are TRBV6-2 or TRBV6-3 and TRBJ2-3; TRBD2 matches at 11 bases. CDR1 is MNHEY and CDR2 is SVGEGT in the germline V gene. The CDR3 is 14 amino acids. V dropped 7 bases and J dropped 5; count of bases not matched to a gene: 5. The CDR3 coding sequence is TGTGCCAGCATAGCGGGGGGGCGAGGAGATACGCAGTATTTT. Translation: CASIAGGRGDTQYF.

This clonotype was counted at least ten times. The J gene is TRBJ2-7, the V gene TRBV28; the match to TRBD1 covers 9 bases. After removal of 5 bases from V and 6 bases from J, the junction contained 8 bases not matched to a gene. This CDR3 spans 14 amino acids. Per the germline V gene, CDR1 is MDHEN and CDR2 is SYDVKM. CDR3 residues: CASSIRDRDGEQYF. CDR3 DNA sequence: TGTGCCAGCAGTATCCGGGACAGGGATGGCGAGCAGTACTTC.

This clonotype was recorded at least ten times. This chain joins TRBV7-3 and TRBJ2-2; D not resolved. V was clipped by 5 bases and J by 5 bases, with 6 bases between them. Germline V gene data show CDR1 as SGHTA and CDR2 as FQGTGA. This CDR3 has 12 residues. The CDR3, as DNA: TGTGCCAGCAGCCCTATAACCGGGGAGCTGTTTTTT. Amino acid sequence: CASSPITGELFF.

This clonotype was found many times. This chain uses TRBV5-1 with TRBJ2-2; possible D gene TRBD2, 5 bases. The CDR3 contains 16 residues. Trimming removed 4 bases at V and 1 base at J, with 14 bases between. Germline CDR1 reads SGHRS; CDR2 reads YFSETQ. CDR3 DNA sequence: TGCGCCAGCAGCCAGGCCGGGATGGGGAACACCGGGGAGCTGTTTTTT. The encoded protein is CASSQAGMGNTGELFF. Using reference TRBV5-1 and TRBJ2-2 for the parts outside the CDR3, the full variable domain is KAGVTQTPRYLIKTRGQQVTLSCSPISGHRSVSWYQQTPGQGLQFLFEYFSETQRNKGNFPGRFSGRQFSNSRSEMNVSTLELGDSALYLCASSQAGMGNTGELFFGEGSRLTVL.

This clonotype was seen repeatedly, ten times or more. V usage is TRBV7-9 and J usage is TRBJ2-3, with D possibly TRBD1 on 6 matching bases. CDR1 is SEHNR and CDR2 is FQNEAQ in the germline V gene (reference sequence). The CDR3 runs 15 residues. V was pared by 4 bases and J by 0 bases, with 11 bases between. As DNA, the CDR3 is TGTGCCAGCAGCTCTGGACAGATAAGCACAGATACGCAGTATTTT. Its protein is CASSSGQISTDTQYF.

This chain links TRBV29-1 with TRBJ2-1, with TRBD2 as a possible D gene (7 bases). With the DNA end fitting TRBJ2-5 better, the J assignment may be wrong. The CDR3 is 12 amino acids. Germline V gene sequence: CDR1 SQVTM, CDR2 ANQGSEA. In DNA, the CDR3 is TGCAGCGTGAGGGGGGGGGGTGAGACCCAGTACTTC. The encoded protein is CSVRGGGETQYF.

This clonotype was seen repeatedly, ten times or more. The V and J genes are TRBV29-1 and TRBJ1-1; D might be TRBD1 (5 bases). V lost 6 bases to trimming and J lost 6 bases, with 17 bases between them. This CDR3 region has 13 residues. Germline CDR1 reads SQVTM; CDR2 reads ANQGSEA. DNA of the CDR3: TGCAGCGTCCAAGGCCAGGGAGGTCCTGAAGCTTTCTTT. It translates to CSVQGQGGPEAFF. Combining the CDR3 with reference TRBV29-1 and TRBJ1-1 gives the whole variable domain SAVISQKPSRDICQRGTSLTIQCQVDSQVTMMFWYRQQPGQSLTLIATANQGSEATYESGFVIDKFPISRPNLTFSTLTVSNMSPEDSSIYLCSVQGQGGPEAFFGQGTRLTVV.

This clonotype was picked up many times. The rearrangement links TRBV27 to TRBJ2-3, with 8 bases fitting TRBD1. The CDR3 is 14 residues long. The germline V gene has CDR1 MNHEY and CDR2 SMNVEV (reference sequence). V lost 5 bases, J lost 3 bases, and 4 bases stayed unmatched. The CDR3 nucleotides read TGTGCCAGCAGTCGGGACAGGAAAACAGATACGCAGTATTTT. It encodes CASSRDRKTDTQYF.

There are many counts of this clonotype. The V and J genes are TRBV7-6 and TRBJ2-3; TRBD1 matches 7 bases. J lost 6 bases, V lost 5 bases, and 14 bases had no gene match. The germline V gene encodes CDR1 SGHVS and CDR2 FNYEAQ. The CDR3 length is 16 residues. The CDR3 here is CASSAEGAGQADTQYF. The CDR3 DNA reads as TGTGCCAGCAGCGCCGAAGGGGCCGGACAGGCGGATACGCAGTATTTT.

This clonotype was detected a few times. This chain joins TRBV7-9 and TRBJ2-7, with 10 bases that match TRBD1. The germline gives CDR1 SEHNR, CDR2 FQNEAQ (reference sequence). V lost 5 bases to trimming and J lost 1 base; unmatched junction nucleotides: 17. This CDR3 region has 19 residues. CDR3 nucleotides: TGTGCCAGCAGCCGTATATGGGGACAGGGGAAGGTTCGGTCCTACGAGCAGTACTTC. Amino acid sequence: CASSRIWGQGKVRSYEQYF.

This clonotype has ten or more counts. The chain couples TRBV5-8 to TRBJ2-1; D is unclear. Germline CDR1 is SGHTS and CDR2 is YDEGEE. The CDR3 is made up of 14 amino acids. With 0 bases removed from V and 5 bases from J, the gap between germline ends came to 9 bases. The CDR3 sequence: CASSLAFRNNEQFF. In DNA, the CDR3 is TGTGCCAGCAGCTTGGCCTTCCGAAACAATGAGCAGTTCTTC. Combining the CDR3 with reference TRBV5-8 and TRBJ2-1 gives the whole variable domain EAGVTQSPTHLIKTRGQQATLRCSPISGHTSVYWYQQALGLGLQFLLWYDEGEERNRGNFPPRFSGRQFPNYSSELNVNALELEDSALYLCASSLAFRNNEQFFGPGTRLTVL.

This clonotype was recorded a few times. The V call is TRBV10-3, the J call TRBJ2-5; D perhaps matches TRBD2 (5 bases). CDR3 length: 13 amino acids. Germline values: CDR1 ENHRY, CDR2 SYGVKD. The V end was cut by 2 bases, the J end by 3 bases, with 7 bases between. This CDR3 is CAISEVREETQYF. The CDR3 nucleotides are TGTGCCATCAGTGAGGTGAGGGAAGAGACCCAGTACTTC.

This clonotype was seen at least ten times. The V gene is TRBV5-6, the J gene TRBJ1-6; a weak D match, TRBD1 (5 bases). The CDR3 sequence is 15 residues long. Trimming removed 0 bases from V and 7 bases from J, with 11 bases in between. Looked up from germline, CDR1 is SGHDT and CDR2 is YYEEEE. The CDR3 reads CASSLAGTGNSPLHF. CDR3 DNA: TGTGCCAGCAGCTTGGCCGGGACCGGCAATTCACCCCTCCACTTT.

This clonotype showed up many times. CDR3 nucleotides: TGCGCCAGCAGCTTGGAAACGGGAGCCTACGAGCAGTACTTC. Translated, it gives CASSLETGAYEQYF. The rearrangement joins TRBV5-1 to TRBJ2-7; possible D gene TRBD2, 6 bases. Per the germline V gene, CDR1 is SGHRS and CDR2 is YFSETQ. CDR3 size: 14 residues. V was clipped by 0 bases and J by 2 bases, with 9 bases between them.

As regards this clonotype: A much larger clonotype is one base distant, so this may be a read error. The chain carries TRBV5-1 and TRBJ2-7; D is possibly TRBD1 or TRBD2 (5 bases each). CDR1 and CDR2 (germline): SGHRS, YFSETQ. V lost 7 bases, J lost 3 bases, and 17 bases lay in between. This CDR3 contains 14 residues. In DNA form, the CDR3 reads TGCGCCAGCGGGCAAGCCGGGGCATACTACGAGCAGTACTTC. Translation gives CASGQAGAYYEQYF.